This T cell receptor beta chain was sequenced for a study of cytomegalovirus exposure and HLA in healthy donors. Study summary: Tens of millions of unique TCRs from HLA-typed donors made up an early data release. Study results and limitations: What a later analysis showed was that several of the most significant clusters appeared linked to common viral pathogens. The study labeled 180 or so TCR beta chains cytomegalovirus-associated.

Among the donors, all were healthy bone marrow donors. A remark on this clone: Its specificity is unknown.

The PCR used 60 Vbeta and 13 Jbeta primers. Sequencing used immunoSEQ multiplex PCR; TCRdb keeps in-frame clones, though not all of them. Its clone listing holds fewer than 100,000 clones. The sample was PBMCs. This sequence originates from a young man in good health and CMV-seropositive.

The CDR3 region has the DNA TGTGCCAGCAGTGTGAGCCGATCAACAGATACGCAGTATTTT. Protein sequence: CASSVSRSTDTQYF. The chain combines TRBV2 with TRBJ2-3, with D unresolved. Trimming removed 4 bases from V and 3 bases from J, with 11 bases in between. Per germline, CDR1 SNHLY and CDR2 FYNNEI. This CDR3 contains 14 residues.